Included here is one T cell receptor beta chain sequence, with context. These data come from a study of somatic mutations in cytotoxic T cells in rheumatoid arthritis. Study-wide context: The authors flow-sorted some V beta antibody-stained T-cell populations at nearly 100% purity, including V beta1+ cells that they sequenced for TCRB.

Looked up from germline, CDR1 is MDHEN and CDR2 is SYDVKM. CDR3 length: 13 amino acids. V was cut by 7 bases and J by 7 bases, with 14 bases left in between. Produced via immunoSEQ multiplex PCR; TCRdb's table is partial and in-frame only. The sample holds roughly 20,000 clones; over 80% are singletons and the top ten take approximately 15%. The source material was CD8+ T cells sorted from blood. The J gene is TRBJ1-5, the V gene TRBV28; D gene uncertain. The clonotype originates from an adult with rheumatoid arthritis. The CDR3 DNA follows: TGTGCCAGCACAGAACATCAAAGGCAGCCCCAGCATTTT. Translation: CASTEHQRQPQHF.